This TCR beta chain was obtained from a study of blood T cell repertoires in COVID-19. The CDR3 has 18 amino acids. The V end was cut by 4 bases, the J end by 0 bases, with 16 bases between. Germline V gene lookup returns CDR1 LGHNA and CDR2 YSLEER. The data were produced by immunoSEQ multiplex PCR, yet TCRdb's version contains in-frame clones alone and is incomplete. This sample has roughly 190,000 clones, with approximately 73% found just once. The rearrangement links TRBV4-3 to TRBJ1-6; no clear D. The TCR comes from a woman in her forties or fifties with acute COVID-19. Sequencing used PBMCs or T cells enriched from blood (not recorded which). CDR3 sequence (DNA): TGCGCCAGCAGCCCCCGGTGGGAGGCGAGCTCCTATAATTCACCCCTCCACTTT. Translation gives CASSPRWEASSYNSPLHF.